This TCR beta chain came from a study of T cell responses to AZD1222 COVID-19 vaccine. Study-level points and caveats: Receipt of two AZD1222 doses was followed by a rise in Spike-specific TCR breadth and depth. Just a handful of people given AZD1222 tested seropositive at baseline.

V lost 6 bases to trimming and J lost 4 bases; unmatched junction nucleotides: 9. Germline V gives CDR1 MNHEY, CDR2 SMNVEV (reference sequence). The CDR3 loop spans 15 amino acids. Note on this clone: What it binds is not known.

The method was immunoSEQ multiplex PCR; TCRdb's version includes in-frame clones alone and lacks a portion of them. The sample contains approximately 140,000 clones, about 91% of which appear only once. The chain links TRBV27 to TRBJ1-2; TRBD1 matches at 9 bases. Specimen: peripheral blood, collected on day 0 of AZD1222 vaccination. This TCR was sampled from an adult in good health. CDR3 sequence reads: CASSPGTGTSYGYTF. The CDR3 bases are TGTGCCAGCAGCCCCGGGACAGGGACCAGCTATGGCTACACCTTC.